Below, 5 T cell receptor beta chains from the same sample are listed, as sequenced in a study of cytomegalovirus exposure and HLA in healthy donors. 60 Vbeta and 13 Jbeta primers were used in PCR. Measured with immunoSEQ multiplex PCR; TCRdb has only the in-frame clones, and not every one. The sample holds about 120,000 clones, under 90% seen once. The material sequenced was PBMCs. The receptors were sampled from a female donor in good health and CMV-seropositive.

CDR3 residues: CASSLGWGDYGYTF. The CDR3 bases are TGCGCCAGCAGCTTGGGATGGGGGGACTATGGCTACACCTTC. This chain connects TRBV5-1 to TRBJ1-2, with TRBD1 as a possible D gene (5 bases). CDR3 size: 14 residues. The V gene's germline CDR1 is SGHRS and CDR2 YFSETQ. V lost 0 bases and J lost 3, with 9 bases in between. Combining the CDR3 with reference TRBV5-1 and TRBJ1-2 gives the whole variable domain KAGVTQTPRYLIKTRGQQVTLSCSPISGHRSVSWYQQTPGQGLQFLFEYFSETQRNKGNFPGRFSGRQFSNSRSEMNVSTLELGDSALYLCASSLGWGDYGYTFGSGTRLTVV.

CDR3 residues: CASSIAGFQPQHF. As DNA, the CDR3 is TGTGCCAGTAGTATAGCAGGTTTTCAGCCCCAGCATTTT. The chain uses TRBV19 and TRBJ1-5; D not certain. The V gene's germline CDR1 is LNHDA and CDR2 SQIVND (reference sequence). CDR3 length equals 13 residues. The V end lost 1 base, the J end lost 6 bases, and 7 bases lay between the germline ends. Using reference TRBV19 and TRBJ1-5 for the parts outside the CDR3, the full variable domain is DGGITQSPKYLFRKEGQNVTLSCEQNLNHDAMYWYRQDPGQGLRLIYYSQIVNDFQKGDIAEGYSVSREKKESFPLTVTSAQKNPTAFYLCASSIAGFQPQHFGDGTRLSIL.

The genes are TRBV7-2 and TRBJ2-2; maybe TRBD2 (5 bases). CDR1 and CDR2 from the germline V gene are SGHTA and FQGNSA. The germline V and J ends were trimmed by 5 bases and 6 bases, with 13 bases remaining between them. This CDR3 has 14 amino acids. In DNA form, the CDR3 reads TGTGCCAGCAGCCCCTCTTTGGGAGCCGGGGAGCTGTTTTTT. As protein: CASSPSLGAGELFF.

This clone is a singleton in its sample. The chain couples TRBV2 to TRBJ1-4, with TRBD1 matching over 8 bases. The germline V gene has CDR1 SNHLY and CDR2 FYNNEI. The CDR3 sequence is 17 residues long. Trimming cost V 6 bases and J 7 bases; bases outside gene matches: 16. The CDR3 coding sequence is TGTGCCAGCAGGAGGGCCGAAAGGGCAGGGGGCGGTGAAAAACTGTTTTTT. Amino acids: CASRRAERAGGGEKLFF.

DNA for the CDR3: TGTGCTAGTGGTTTGATTCTGGGGCCAGGGCATGAGAACTCCTATAATTCACCCCTCCACTTT. As protein: CASGLILGPGHENSYNSPLHF. The V gene is TRBV12-5, the J gene TRBJ1-6; possible D gene TRBD1, 5 bases. The germline V gene encodes CDR1 LGHNT and CDR2 FRNRAP. This CDR3 is 21 amino acids long. Trimming shortened V by 2 bases and J by 0 bases, and 23 bases separated the two germline ends.